The 24 T cell receptor beta chains below come from one sample, sequenced in a study of T-cell reconstitution after alpha-beta-depleted transplantation in children. TCRbeta library construction was performed incorporating unique molecular identifiers. TCRdb redid the calling of the PCR reads with MiXCR, one entry per CDR3 protein. The sample consists of approximately 490,000 distinct CDR3 sequences, about 10% of them appearing once. The specimen was PBMCs, collected before TCRalphabeta/CD19-depleted stem cell transplant. These receptors were obtained from a child younger than 10 with inherited bone marrow failure, due to receive a stem cell transplant.

This clonotype was counted at least ten times. The chain uses TRBV9 and TRBJ2-5; no clear D. CDR1 is SGDLS and CDR2 is YYNGEE in the germline V gene. Between the trimmed V and J ends, which lost 0 bases and 4 bases, there was a span of 19 bases. This CDR3 contains 17 residues. CDR3 bases: TGTGCCAGCAGCGTAGAGACCCCGGGCACTATGGGAGAGACCCAGTACTTC. This translates into CASSVETPGTMGETQYF.

There are many counts of this clonotype. This chain uses TRBV29-1 with TRBJ1-2, with a tentative D call TRBD1 (5 bases). Trimming took off 7 bases at V and 0 bases at J, with 15 bases between the two ends. The CDR3 is 14 amino acids. Germline assignment: CDR1 SQVTM and CDR2 ANQGSEA. CDR3: CSAPGPSPNYGYTF. For the CDR3, the DNA is TGCAGCGCGCCAGGGCCGTCCCCTAACTATGGCTACACCTTC.

This clonotype was recorded a few times. The genes are TRBV5-4 and TRBJ1-4, with D hard to call. With 4 bases removed from V and 2 bases from J, the gap between germline ends came to 9 bases. The CDR3 sequence is 14 residues long. CDR1 SGHNT and CDR2 YYREEE come from the germline V gene (reference sequence). This CDR3 is CASSPDGTNEKLFF. As DNA, the CDR3 is TGTGCCAGCAGCCCGGATGGGACTAATGAAAAACTGTTTTTT.

This clonotype was detected ten times or more. The chain employs TRBV12-3 or TRBV12-4 and TRBJ2-5; D not resolved. The V end lost 3 bases, the J end lost 3 bases, and 11 bases lay between the germline ends. The CDR3 is 14 amino acids. CDR3 amino acids: CASSFSGQEETQYF. CDR3 sequence (DNA): TGTGCCAGCAGTTTCTCGGGCCAAGAAGAGACCCAGTACTTC.

The V call is TRBV7-6, the J call TRBJ2-7; D is undetermined. This CDR3 has 17 amino acids. The germline V gene encodes CDR1 SGHVS and CDR2 FNYEAQ. V lost 2 bases and J 0 bases, leaving 17 bases between the germline ends. The CDR3: CASSLKPLRVPSYEQYF. The CDR3 bases are TGTGCCAGCAGCTTAAAGCCGCTTAGAGTCCCCTCCTACGAGCAGTACTTC.

This clonotype showed up many times. V and J are TRBV28 and TRBJ2-1; D is perhaps TRBD1 (5 bases). This CDR3 region has 14 residues. V lost 6 bases to trimming and J lost 3 bases, with 12 bases between them. Germline V gene data show CDR1 as MDHEN and CDR2 as SYDVKM. This CDR3 reads CASSPRVGYNEQFF. The CDR3 DNA reads TGTGCCAGCAGCCCCAGGGTAGGCTACAATGAGCAGTTCTTC.

A note on this clonotype: Since a much larger clone is just one base distant, this may be a read error. CDR3: CATSLPGQSLDTDTQYF. The CDR3 nucleotides are TGTGCCACCAGCCTTCCAGGGCAATCTCTTGACACAGATACGCAGTATTTT. The chain recombines TRBV15 with TRBJ2-3, with D possibly TRBD1 on 5 matching bases. The germline V gene encodes CDR1 LNHNV and CDR2 YYDKDF (reference sequence). The CDR3 covers 17 residues. Trimming took off 5 bases at V and 2 bases at J, with 20 bases between the two ends.

This clonotype was detected a few times. The rearrangement joins TRBV7-2 to TRBJ2-2; D not certain. Germline assignment: CDR1 SGHTA and CDR2 FQGNSA. This CDR3 has 12 residues. The V end lost 1 base, the J end lost 8 bases, and 5 bases lay between the germline ends. The CDR3 DNA reads as TGTGCCAGCAGCTTAGGGAGAGGGGAGCTGTTTTTT. As protein: CASSLGRGELFF. Full variable domain (rest looked up from reference TRBV7-2 and TRBJ2-2): GAGVSQSPSNKVTEKGKDVELRCDPISGHTALYWYRQSLGQGLEFLIYFQGNSAPDKSGLPSDRFSAERTGGSVSTLTIQRTQQEDSAVYLCASSLGRGELFFGEGSRLTVL.

With respect to this clonotype: This may be a read error, as it is one base from a much larger clone. The chain joins TRBV29-1 to TRBJ1-2; D unresolved. The CDR3 has 12 residues. CDR1 is SQVTM, CDR2 ANQGSEA, per germline. Deletions cut 3 bases from V and 10 bases from J, with 15 bases between. In DNA form, the CDR3 reads TGCAGCGTTGACTATCCCCGAGGAGCCTACACCTTC. Protein product: CSVDYPRGAYTF.

This clonotype was counted at least ten times. The chain employs TRBV7-9 and TRBJ1-1, with D unresolved. Germline assignment: CDR1 SEHNR and CDR2 FQNEAQ (reference sequence). The CDR3 extends over 13 amino acids. Trimming pared 6 bases from V and 0 bases from J, leaving 8 bases between. The CDR3 reads CASSFHVNTEAFF. CDR3 DNA sequence: TGTGCCAGCAGTTTCCACGTGAACACTGAAGCTTTCTTT.

The chain links TRBV7-2 to TRBJ2-4; the D is unclear. Trimming stripped 3 bases from V and 1 base from J, with 13 bases between. Looked up from germline, CDR1 is SGHTA and CDR2 is FQGNSA. The CDR3 sequence is 16 residues long. CDR3 nucleotides: TGTGCCAGCAGCTTTTCGCCTGGACCTGCCAAAAACATTCAGTACTTC. Protein product: CASSFSPGPAKNIQYF.

V gene TRBV10-3 combines with J gene TRBJ2-7; TRBD1 matches at 7 bases. The junction had 8 bases not matched to a gene; V was cut back by 7 bases and J by 2 bases. The CDR3 is made up of 14 amino acids. Germline CDR1 is ENHRY and CDR2 is SYGVKD. The CDR3 coding sequence is TGTGCCATCAAAACGGGACAGAGTACCTACGAGCAGTACTTC. Its translation is CAIKTGQSTYEQYF.

This clonotype appeared many times. The rearrangement joins TRBV5-1 to TRBJ2-6, with D perhaps TRBD1 (5 bases). Germline values: CDR1 SGHRS, CDR2 YFSETQ. Trimming shortened V by 0 bases and J by 2 bases, and 6 bases separated the two germline ends. This CDR3 is 15 amino acids long. The CDR3 DNA follows: TGCGCCAGCAGCTTGGGCAGGGCTGGGGCCAACGTCCTGACTTTC. Translation: CASSLGRAGANVLTF.

The chain employs TRBV24-1 and TRBJ2-7, with D hard to call. Germline CDR1 is KGHDR and CDR2 is SFDVKD. The CDR3 loop spans 14 amino acids. CDR3 sequence: CAASYLHLPYEQYF. Here the CDR3 DNA reads TGTGCGGCCAGTTATTTGCACCTGCCGTACGAGCAGTACTTC.

This clonotype appeared many times. V and J are TRBV29-1 and TRBJ2-7; 7 bases are shared with TRBD1. V lost 3 bases to trimming and J lost 3 bases; unmatched junction nucleotides: 11. The germline V gene encodes CDR1 SQVTM and CDR2 ANQGSEA. CDR3 length: 15 residues. The CDR3 region is CSVEEIGDSLYEQYF. The DNA for the CDR3 is TGCAGCGTTGAGGAGATTGGGGACAGCCTCTACGAGCAGTACTTC.

The table lists this clonotype with many counts. J is TRBJ2-1 and V is TRBV7-9; 9 bases align to TRBD1. The CDR3 is 16 residues long. The germline V gene encodes CDR1 SEHNR and CDR2 FQNEAQ (reference sequence). Trimming took 5 bases from V and 7 from J; bases not matched to a gene: 12. The CDR3 region is CASSGNRGQSDNEQFF. In DNA, the CDR3 is TGTGCCAGCAGCGGTAACAGGGGGCAGTCCGATAATGAGCAGTTCTTC.

This clonotype has at least ten counts. This chain joins TRBV11-2 and TRBJ2-3; a possible D gene is TRBD1 (5 bases). This CDR3 region has 14 residues. The V end was cut by 1 base, the J end by 14 bases, with 19 bases between. CDR1 is SGHAT and CDR2 is FQNNGV in the germline V gene. The CDR3 DNA reads as TGTGCCAGCAGCTTAGCGGCCGAGGACATCGAGTGGTATTTT. Amino acid sequence: CASSLAAEDIEWYF.

The gene calls are TRBV7-2 and TRBJ2-7; 15 bases line up with TRBD2. CDR1 is SGHTA and CDR2 is FQGNSA in the germline V gene. J gave up 4 bases and V 8 bases, and 3 bases lay outside the gene matches. The CDR3 extends over 14 amino acids. CDR3 in amino acids: CASAGLAGGYEQYF. CDR3 coding DNA: TGTGCCAGCGCGGGACTAGCGGGAGGTTACGAGCAGTACTTC.

Ten or more counts support this clonotype. The chain recombines TRBV4-3 with TRBJ2-7, with TRBD2 matching 10 bases. J was trimmed by 2 bases and V by 2 bases; bases with no gene match: 9. Germline V lookup: CDR1 LGHNA, CDR2 YSLEER. CDR3 length: 17 amino acids. The CDR3 loop reads CASSQLAGAVLPYEQYF. DNA for the CDR3: TGCGCCAGCAGCCAACTAGCGGGAGCCGTATTACCCTACGAGCAGTACTTC.

This clonotype was picked up many times. The chain has TRBV12-3 or TRBV12-4 and TRBJ1-2; D not resolved. The CDR3 totals 12 residues. Trimming pared 5 bases from V and 4 bases from J, leaving 8 bases between. The CDR3, as DNA: TGTGCCAGCAGTCCAGAGGGCTATGGCTACACCTTC. It translates to CASSPEGYGYTF.

This clonotype appeared many times. The J gene is TRBJ2-3, the V gene TRBV9; TRBD2 matches 7 bases. Trimming at V came to 5 bases and at J to 7 bases, leaving 10 bases not matched to a gene. This CDR3 spans 14 amino acids. CDR1 is SGDLS, CDR2 YYNGEE, per germline. CDR3 residues: CASRTSTSGHTQYF. In nucleotides, the CDR3 is TGTGCCAGCAGGACTAGCACCTCGGGTCATACGCAGTATTTT.

This clonotype was recorded a few times. The chain couples TRBV5-1 to TRBJ1-2; 8 positions match TRBD1. The ends lost 4 bases at V and 8 bases at J; junction bases unmatched: 10. Germline CDR1 SGHRS, CDR2 YFSETQ. The CDR3 runs 14 residues. This CDR3 reads CASSATGGLEGYTF. In DNA, the CDR3 is TGCGCCAGCAGCGCCACAGGGGGTCTGGAGGGCTACACCTTC.

This clonotype has at least ten counts. CDR3 protein: CASSQEWDQPQHF. CDR3 DNA: TGCGCCAGCAGCCAAGAATGGGATCAGCCCCAGCATTTT. This rearrangement joins TRBV4-3 to TRBJ1-5; D remains ambiguous. V lost 0 bases and J lost 5, with 5 bases in between. The germline gives CDR1 LGHNA, CDR2 YSLEER. The CDR3 has 13 residues.

This clonotype was detected ten times or more. V is TRBV4-3 and J is TRBJ2-7, with D possibly matching TRBD1 (6 bases). V was trimmed by 0 bases and J by 7 bases, leaving 13 bases between them. CDR1 and CDR2 from the germline V gene are LGHNA and YSLEER. The CDR3 runs 14 residues. CDR3 amino acids: CASSQDWQGQEQYF. The CDR3 DNA reads TGCGCCAGCAGCCAAGATTGGCAGGGGCAAGAGCAGTACTTC.